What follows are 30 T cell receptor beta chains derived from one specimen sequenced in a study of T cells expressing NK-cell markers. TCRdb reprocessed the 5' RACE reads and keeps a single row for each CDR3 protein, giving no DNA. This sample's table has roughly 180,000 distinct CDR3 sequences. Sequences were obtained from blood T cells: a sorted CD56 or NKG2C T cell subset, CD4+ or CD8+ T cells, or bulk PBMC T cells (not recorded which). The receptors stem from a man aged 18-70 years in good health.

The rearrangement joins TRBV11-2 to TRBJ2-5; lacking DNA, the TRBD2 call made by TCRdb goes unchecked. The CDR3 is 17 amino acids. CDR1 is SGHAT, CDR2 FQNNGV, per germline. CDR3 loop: CASSLRIGGGAGETQYF.

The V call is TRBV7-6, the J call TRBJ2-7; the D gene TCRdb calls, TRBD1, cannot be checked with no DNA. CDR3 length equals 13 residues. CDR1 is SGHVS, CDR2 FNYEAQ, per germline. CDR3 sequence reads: CASSTTGYHEQYF.

This chain's CDR3 is CASSLRPGTRGYEQFF. V usage is TRBV4-1 and J usage is TRBJ2-1; as DNA is missing, the TRBD2 call by TCRdb cannot be tested. CDR1 is MGHRA and CDR2 is YSYEKL in the germline V gene. The CDR3 is 16 residues long.

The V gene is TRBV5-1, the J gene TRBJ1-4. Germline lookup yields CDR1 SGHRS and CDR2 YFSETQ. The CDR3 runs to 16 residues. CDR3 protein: CASSLAGAGYNEKLFF.

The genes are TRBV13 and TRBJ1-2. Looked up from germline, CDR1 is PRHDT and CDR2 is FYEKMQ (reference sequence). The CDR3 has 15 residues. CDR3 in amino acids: CASSEGQPSSYGYTF.

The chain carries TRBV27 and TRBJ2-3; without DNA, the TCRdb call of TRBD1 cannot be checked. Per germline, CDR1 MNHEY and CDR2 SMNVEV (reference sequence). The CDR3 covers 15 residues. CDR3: CATKPWTARTDTQYF.

CDR3 amino acids: CASSPRQILDIQYF. The chain uses TRBV13 and TRBJ2-4; TCRdb's D call, TRBD1, is unchecked because there is no DNA. There are 14 residues in the CDR3. Germline V gene sequence: CDR1 PRHDT, CDR2 FYEKMQ (reference sequence).

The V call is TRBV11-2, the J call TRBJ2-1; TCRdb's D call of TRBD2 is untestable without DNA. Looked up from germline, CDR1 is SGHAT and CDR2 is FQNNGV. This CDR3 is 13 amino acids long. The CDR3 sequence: CASSSESVYEQFF.

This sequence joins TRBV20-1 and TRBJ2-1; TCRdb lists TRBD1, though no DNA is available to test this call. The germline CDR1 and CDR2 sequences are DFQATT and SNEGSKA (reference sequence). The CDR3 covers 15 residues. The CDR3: CSARDGGHRWNEQFF.

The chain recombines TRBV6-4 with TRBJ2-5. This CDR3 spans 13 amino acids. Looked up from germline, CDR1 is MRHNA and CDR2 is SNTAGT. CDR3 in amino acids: CASSSSEWETQYF.

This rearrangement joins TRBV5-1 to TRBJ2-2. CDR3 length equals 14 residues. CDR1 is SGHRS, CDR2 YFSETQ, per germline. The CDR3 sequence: CASSFSNPTGELFF.

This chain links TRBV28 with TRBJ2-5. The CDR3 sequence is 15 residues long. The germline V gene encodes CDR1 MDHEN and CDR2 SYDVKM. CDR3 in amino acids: CASSSWTEFQETQYF. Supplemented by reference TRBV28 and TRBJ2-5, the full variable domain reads DVKVTQSSRYLVKRTGEKVFLECVQDMDHENMFWYRQDPGLGLRLIYFSYDVKMKEKGDIPEGYSVSREKKERFSLILESASTNQTSMYLCASSSWTEFQETQYFGPGTRLLVL.

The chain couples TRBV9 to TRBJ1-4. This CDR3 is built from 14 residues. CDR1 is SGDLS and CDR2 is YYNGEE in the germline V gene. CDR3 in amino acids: CASSDSSHSEKLFF.

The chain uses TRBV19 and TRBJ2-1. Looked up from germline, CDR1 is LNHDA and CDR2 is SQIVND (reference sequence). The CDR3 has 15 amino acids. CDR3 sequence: CASSRLANSYNEQFF.

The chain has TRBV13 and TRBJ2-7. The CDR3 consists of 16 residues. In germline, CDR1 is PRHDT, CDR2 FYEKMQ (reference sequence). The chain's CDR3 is CASSLGLSGQTYEQYF.

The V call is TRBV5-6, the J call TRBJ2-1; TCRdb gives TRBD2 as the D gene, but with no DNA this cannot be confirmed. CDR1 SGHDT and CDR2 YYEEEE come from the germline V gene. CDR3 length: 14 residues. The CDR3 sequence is CASSWGGGDNEQFF.

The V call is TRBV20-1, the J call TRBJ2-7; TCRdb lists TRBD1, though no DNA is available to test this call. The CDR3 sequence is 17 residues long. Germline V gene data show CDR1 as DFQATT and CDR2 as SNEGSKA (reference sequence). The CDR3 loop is CSARDTSGGLKSYEQYF.

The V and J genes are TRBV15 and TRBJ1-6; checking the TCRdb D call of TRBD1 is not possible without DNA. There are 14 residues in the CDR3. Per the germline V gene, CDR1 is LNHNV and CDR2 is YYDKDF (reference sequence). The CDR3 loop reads CATSRDRGAGALHF.

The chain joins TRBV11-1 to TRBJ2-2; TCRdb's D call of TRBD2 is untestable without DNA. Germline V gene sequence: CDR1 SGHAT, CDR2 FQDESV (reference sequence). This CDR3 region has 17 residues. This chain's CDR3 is CASSRTSGGLYTGELFF.

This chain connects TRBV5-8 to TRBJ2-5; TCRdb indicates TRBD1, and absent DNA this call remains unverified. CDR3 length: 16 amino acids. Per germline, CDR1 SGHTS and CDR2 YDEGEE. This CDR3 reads CASSVRQGSRQETQYF.

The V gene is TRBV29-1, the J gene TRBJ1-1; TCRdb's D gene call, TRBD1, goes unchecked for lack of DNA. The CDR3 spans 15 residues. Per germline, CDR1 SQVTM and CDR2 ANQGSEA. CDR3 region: CSGKGTGDSNTEAFF.

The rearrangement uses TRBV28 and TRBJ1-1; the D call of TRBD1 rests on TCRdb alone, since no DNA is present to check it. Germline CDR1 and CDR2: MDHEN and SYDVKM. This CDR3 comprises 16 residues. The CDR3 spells CASSPRGDSWNTEAFF.

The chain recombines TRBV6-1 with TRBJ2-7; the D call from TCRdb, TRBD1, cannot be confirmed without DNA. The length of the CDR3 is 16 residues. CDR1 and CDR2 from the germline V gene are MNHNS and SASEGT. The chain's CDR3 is CASSPQGAVPPYEQYF.

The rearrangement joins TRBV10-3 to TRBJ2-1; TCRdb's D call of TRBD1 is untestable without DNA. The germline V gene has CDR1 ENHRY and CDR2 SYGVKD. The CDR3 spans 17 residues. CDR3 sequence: CAISEPDRYPSYNEQFF.

The CDR3 loop reads CASSRGDRVYNSPLHF. The chain combines TRBV3-1 with TRBJ1-6; as DNA is missing, the TRBD1 call by TCRdb cannot be tested. In germline, CDR1 is LGHDT, CDR2 YNNKEL (reference sequence). This CDR3 is built from 16 residues.

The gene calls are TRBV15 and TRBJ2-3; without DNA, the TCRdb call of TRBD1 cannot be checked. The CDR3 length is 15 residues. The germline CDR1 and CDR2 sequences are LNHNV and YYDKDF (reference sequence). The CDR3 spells CATSGLRGERDTQYF. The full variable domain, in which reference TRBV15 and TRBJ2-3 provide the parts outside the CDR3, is DAMVIQNPRYQVTQFGKPVTLSCSQTLNHNVMYWYQQKSSQAPKLLFHYYDKDFNNEADTPDNFQSRRPNTSFCFLDIRSPGLGDTAMYLCATSGLRGERDTQYFGPGTRLTVL.

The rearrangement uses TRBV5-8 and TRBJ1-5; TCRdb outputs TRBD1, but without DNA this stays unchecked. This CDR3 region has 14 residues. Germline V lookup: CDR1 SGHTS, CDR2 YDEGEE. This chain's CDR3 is CASSGSRGYQPQHF.

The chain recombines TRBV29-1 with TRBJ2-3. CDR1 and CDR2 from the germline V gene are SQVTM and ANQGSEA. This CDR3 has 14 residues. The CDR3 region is CSVEASIDTDTQYF.

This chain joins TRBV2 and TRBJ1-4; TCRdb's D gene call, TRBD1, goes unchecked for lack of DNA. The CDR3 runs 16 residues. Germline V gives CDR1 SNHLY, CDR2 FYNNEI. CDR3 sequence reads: CASGLEPDTNNEKLFF.

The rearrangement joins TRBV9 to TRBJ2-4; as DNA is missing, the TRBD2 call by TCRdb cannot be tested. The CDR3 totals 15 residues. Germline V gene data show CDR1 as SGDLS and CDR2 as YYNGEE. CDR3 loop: CASSSGGGAKNIQYF.